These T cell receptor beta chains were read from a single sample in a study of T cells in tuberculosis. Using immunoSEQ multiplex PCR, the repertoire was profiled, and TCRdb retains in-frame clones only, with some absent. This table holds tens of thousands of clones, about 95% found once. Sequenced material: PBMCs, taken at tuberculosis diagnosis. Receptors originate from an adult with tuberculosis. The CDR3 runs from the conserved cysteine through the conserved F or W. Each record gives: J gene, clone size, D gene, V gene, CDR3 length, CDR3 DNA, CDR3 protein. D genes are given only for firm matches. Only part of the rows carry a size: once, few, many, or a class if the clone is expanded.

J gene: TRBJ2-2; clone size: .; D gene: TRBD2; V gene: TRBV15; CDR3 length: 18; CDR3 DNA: TGTGCCACCAGCAGAGCCCCTACCGGGACTAGCTACACCGGGGAGCTGTTTTTT; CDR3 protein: CATSRAPTGTSYTGELFF
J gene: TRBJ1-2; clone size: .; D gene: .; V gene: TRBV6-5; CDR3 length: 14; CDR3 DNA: TGTGCCAGCAGTTACGCAGGGGCCAACTATGGCTACACCTTC; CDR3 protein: CASSYAGANYGYTF
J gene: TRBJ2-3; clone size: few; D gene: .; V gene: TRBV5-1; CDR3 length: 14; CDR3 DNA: TGCGCCAGCAGACGGGCAGGGGGCACAGATACGCAGTATTTT; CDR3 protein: CASRRAGGTDTQYF
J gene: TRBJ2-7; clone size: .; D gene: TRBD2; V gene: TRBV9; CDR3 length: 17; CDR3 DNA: TGTGCCAGCAGCGCGGGGACTAGCGGGAGGGCCCGTGGCGAGCAGTACTTC; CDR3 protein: CASSAGTSGRARGEQYF
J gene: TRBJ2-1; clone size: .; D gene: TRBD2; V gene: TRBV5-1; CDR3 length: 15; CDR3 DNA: TGCGCCAGCAGCCCTGGACTAGCGGGAGGGAATGAGCAGTTCTTC; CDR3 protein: CASSPGLAGGNEQFF
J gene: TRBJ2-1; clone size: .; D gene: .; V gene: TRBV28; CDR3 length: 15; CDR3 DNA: TGTGCCAGCAGTTTAAGGCGCCAGGTACACAATGAGCAGTTCTTC; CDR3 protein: CASSLRRQVHNEQFF
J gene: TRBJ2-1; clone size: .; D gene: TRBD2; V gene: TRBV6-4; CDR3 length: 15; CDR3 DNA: TGTGCCAGCAGTGAGCTAGCGGGAACGGTGAATGAGCAGTTCTTC; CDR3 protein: CASSELAGTVNEQFF
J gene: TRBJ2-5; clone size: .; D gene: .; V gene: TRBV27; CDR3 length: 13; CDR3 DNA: TGTGCCAGCAGTTTATTAACGGGGGAGACCCAGTACTTC; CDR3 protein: CASSLLTGETQYF
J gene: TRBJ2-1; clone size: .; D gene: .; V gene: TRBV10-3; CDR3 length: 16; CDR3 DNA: TGTGCCATCAGAGATCGTGGGGCAGTGGTGGGCAATGAGCAGTTCTTC; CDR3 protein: CAIRDRGAVVGNEQFF
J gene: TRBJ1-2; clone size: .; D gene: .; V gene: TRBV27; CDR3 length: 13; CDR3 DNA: TGTGCCAGCAGTCCGCACAGGGTATTCGGCTACACCTTC; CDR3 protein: CASSPHRVFGYTF
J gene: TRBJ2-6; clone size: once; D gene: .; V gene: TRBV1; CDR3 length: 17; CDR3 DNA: TGCACCAGCAGCCGGAGGTCCGGGGGCTCTGGGGCCAACGTCCTGACTTTC; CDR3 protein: CTSSRRSGGSGANVLTF
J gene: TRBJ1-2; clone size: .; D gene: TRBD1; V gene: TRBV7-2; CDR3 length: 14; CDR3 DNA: TGTGCCAGCAGCTCCACCGACAGGGTTGAGGGCTACACCTTC; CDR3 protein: CASSSTDRVEGYTF
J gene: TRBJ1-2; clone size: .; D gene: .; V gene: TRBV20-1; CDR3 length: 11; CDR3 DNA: TGCAGTGCTAGAGTCCCGGATGGCTACACCTTC; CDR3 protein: CSARVPDGYTF
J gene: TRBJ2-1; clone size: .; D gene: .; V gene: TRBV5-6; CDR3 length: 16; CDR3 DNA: TGTGCCAGCAGCGAATTCAGGGCTCCCCTTATGGATGAGCAGTTCTTC; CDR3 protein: CASSEFRAPLMDEQFF
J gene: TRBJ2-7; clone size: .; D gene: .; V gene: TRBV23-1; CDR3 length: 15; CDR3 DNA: TGCGCCAGCAGTCAATCCTTCAGGGGATCCTACGAGCAGTACTTC; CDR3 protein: CASSQSFRGSYEQYF
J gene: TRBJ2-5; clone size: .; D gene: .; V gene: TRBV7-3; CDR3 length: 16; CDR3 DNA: TGTGCCAGCAGCTTAACGTCGGGACACCGCCAAGAGACCCAGTACTTC; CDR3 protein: CASSLTSGHRQETQYF
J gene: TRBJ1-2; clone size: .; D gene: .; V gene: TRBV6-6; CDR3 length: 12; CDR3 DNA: TGTGCCAGCAGTTACCGGGTTAATGGCTACACCTTC; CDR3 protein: CASSYRVNGYTF
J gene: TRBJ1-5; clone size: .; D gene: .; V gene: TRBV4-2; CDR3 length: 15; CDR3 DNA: TGTGCCAGCAGCCAAAGTCCAGGGGGCAATCAGCCCCAGCATTTT; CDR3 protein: CASSQSPGGNQPQHF
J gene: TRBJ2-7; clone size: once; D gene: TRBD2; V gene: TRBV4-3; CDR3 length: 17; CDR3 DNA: TGCGCCAGCAGCCAGGAGCTCGGACTAGCGGGACGAGACGAGCAGTACTTC; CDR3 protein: CASSQELGLAGRDEQYF
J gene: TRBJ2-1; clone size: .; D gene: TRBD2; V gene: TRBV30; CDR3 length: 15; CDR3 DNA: TGTGCCTGGAGCCGGGGGGACCCCGAGAGGAATGAGCAGTTCTTC; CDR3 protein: CAWSRGDPERNEQFF
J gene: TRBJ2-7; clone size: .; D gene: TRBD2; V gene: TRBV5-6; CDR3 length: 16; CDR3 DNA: TGTGCCAGCAGCTTGTATCAGCGGGGCCAGTCCTACGAGCAGTACTTC; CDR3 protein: CASSLYQRGQSYEQYF
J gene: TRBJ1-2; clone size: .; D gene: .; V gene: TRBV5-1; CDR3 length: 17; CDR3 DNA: TGCGCCAGCAGCTTGGTACAGGGTCCGATCGGCGGCTATGGCTACACCTTC; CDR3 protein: CASSLVQGPIGGYGYTF
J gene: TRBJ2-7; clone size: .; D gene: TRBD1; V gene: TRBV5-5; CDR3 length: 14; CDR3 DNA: TGTGCCAGCAGCCCAGGACAGGGATCCTACGAGCAGTACTTC; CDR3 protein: CASSPGQGSYEQYF
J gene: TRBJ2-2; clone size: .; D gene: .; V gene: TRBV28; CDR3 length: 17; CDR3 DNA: TGTGCCAGCAGTTTGCAGACCATAGCGCCGAACACCGGGGAGCTGTTTTTT; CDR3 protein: CASSLQTIAPNTGELFF
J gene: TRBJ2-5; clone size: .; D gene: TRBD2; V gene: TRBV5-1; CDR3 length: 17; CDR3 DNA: TGCGCCAGCAGCTTGGGAGCTAGCGGGAGGGCCCGAAAGACCCAGTACTTC; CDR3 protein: CASSLGASGRARKTQYF
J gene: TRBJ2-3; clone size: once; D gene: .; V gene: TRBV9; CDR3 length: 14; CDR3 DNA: TGTGCCAGCAGCACCGGACAGTCCACAGATACGCAGTATTTT; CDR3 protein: CASSTGQSTDTQYF
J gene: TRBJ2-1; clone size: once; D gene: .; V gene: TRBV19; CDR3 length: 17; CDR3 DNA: TGTGCCAGTAGTATAGGGGCCAGATCCAGCTCCTACAATGAGCAGTTCTTC; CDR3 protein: CASSIGARSSSYNEQFF
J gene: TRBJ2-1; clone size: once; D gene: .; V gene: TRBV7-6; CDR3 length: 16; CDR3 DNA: TGTGCCAGCAGCCCGTACCCCGGGACTCTTATCAATGAGCAGTTCTTC; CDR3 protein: CASSPYPGTLINEQFF
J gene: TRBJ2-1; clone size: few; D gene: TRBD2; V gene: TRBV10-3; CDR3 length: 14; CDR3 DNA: TGTGCCATCACGCCGACTAGCGGGAACTTTGAGCAGTTCTTC; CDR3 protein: CAITPTSGNFEQFF
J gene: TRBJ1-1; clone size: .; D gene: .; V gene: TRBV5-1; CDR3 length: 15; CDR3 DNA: TGCGCCAGCAGCTTGGCCAGGGGATTGGACACTGAAGCTTTCTTT; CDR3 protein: CASSLARGLDTEAFF
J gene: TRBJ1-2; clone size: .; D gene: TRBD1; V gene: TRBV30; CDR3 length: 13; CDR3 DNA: TGTGCCTGGAGTGTACAGGGGTTTGGTGGCTACACCTTC; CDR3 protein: CAWSVQGFGGYTF
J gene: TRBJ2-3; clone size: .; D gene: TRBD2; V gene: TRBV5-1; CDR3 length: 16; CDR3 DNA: TGCGCCAGCAGCTTCCCGGGACTAGCGGGATCTGAGGGGCAGTATTTT; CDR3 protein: CASSFPGLAGSEGQYF
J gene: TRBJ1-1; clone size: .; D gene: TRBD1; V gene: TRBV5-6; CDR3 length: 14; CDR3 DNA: TGTGCCAGCAGCTTGGTCGCTGGACAGGGGAGAACTTTCTTT; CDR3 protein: CASSLVAGQGRTFF
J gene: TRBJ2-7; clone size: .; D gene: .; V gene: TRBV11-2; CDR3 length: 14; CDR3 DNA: TGTGCCAGCAGCCCAGGACAGTTCTCCTACGAGCAGTACTTC; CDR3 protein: CASSPGQFSYEQYF
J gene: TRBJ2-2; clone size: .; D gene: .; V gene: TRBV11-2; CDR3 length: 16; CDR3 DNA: TGTGCCAGCAGCCACACCCCTCTAGCCCACACCGGGGAGCTGTTTTTT; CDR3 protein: CASSHTPLAHTGELFF
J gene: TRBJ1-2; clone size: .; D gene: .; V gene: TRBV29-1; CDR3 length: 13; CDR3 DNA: TGCAGCGTTGAAGGACAGCGAAACTATGGCTACACCTTC; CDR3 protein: CSVEGQRNYGYTF
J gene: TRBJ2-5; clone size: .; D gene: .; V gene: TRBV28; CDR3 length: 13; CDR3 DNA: TGTGCCAGCAGTTTCGGGGTTCAAGAGACCCAGTACTTC; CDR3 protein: CASSFGVQETQYF
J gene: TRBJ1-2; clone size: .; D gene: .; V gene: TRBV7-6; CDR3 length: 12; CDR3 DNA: TGTGCCAGCAGCACCGTATCAGGTGGCTACACCTTC; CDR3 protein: CASSTVSGGYTF
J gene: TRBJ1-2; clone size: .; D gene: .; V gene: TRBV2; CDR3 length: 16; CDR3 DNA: TGTGCCAGCAGTGAACCCGGCTCGGGGGGAAACTATGGCTACACCTTC; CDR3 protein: CASSEPGSGGNYGYTF
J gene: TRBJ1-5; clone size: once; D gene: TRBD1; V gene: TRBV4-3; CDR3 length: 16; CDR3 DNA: TGCGCCAGCAGCCAAGATCTCGGACAGGGCCTTCAGCCCCAGCATTTT; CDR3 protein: CASSQDLGQGLQPQHF
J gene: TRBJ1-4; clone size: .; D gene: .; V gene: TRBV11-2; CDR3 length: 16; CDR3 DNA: TGTGCCAGCAGCTTGGCAGTGGGAGGATCCAATGAAAAACTGTTTTTT; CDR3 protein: CASSLAVGGSNEKLFF
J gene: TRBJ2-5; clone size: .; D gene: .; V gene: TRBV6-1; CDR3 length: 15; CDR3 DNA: TGTGCCAGCAGTGAAGGGCCAGGAAGCGGTGGGACCCAGTACTTC; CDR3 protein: CASSEGPGSGGTQYF
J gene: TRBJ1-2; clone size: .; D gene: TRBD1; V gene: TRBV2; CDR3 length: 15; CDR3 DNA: TGTGCCAGCAGGGCCCCGGACAGGGGGCACTATGGCTACACCTTC; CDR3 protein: CASRAPDRGHYGYTF
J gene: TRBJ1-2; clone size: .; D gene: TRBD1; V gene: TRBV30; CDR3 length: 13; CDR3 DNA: TGTGCCTGGAGTGACCGGGACAGGGGCGGCTACACCTTC; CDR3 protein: CAWSDRDRGGYTF
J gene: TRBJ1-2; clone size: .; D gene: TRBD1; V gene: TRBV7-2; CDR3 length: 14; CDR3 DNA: TGTGCCAGCAGCTCGGACAGGGTAAACTATGGCTACACCTTC; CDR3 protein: CASSSDRVNYGYTF
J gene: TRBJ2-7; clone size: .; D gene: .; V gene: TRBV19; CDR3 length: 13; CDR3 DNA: TGTGCCAGTAGTCGGGGATTCTCCTACGAGCAGTACTTC; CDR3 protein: CASSRGFSYEQYF
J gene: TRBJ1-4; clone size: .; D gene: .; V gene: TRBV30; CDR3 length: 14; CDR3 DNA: TGTGCCTGGAGGGATTTGGGGGCCGGTGAAAAACTGTTTTTT; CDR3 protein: CAWRDLGAGEKLFF
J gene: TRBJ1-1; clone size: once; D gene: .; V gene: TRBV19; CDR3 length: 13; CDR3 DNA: TGTGCCAGTACCGATAACATATTCACTGAAGCTTTCTTT; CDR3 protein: CASTDNIFTEAFF
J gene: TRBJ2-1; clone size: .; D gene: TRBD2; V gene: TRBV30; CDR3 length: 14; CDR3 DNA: TGTGCCTGGAGTTGGAGCGGGAGGATGGATGAGCAGTTCTTC; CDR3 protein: CAWSWSGRMDEQFF
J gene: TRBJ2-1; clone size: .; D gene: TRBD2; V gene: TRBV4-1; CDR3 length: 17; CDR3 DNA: TGCGCCAGCAGCCAAATCGACCTAGGACTAGCAAGGAATGAGCAGTTCTTC; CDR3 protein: CASSQIDLGLARNEQFF
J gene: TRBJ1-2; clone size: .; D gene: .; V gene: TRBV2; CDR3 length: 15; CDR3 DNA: TGTGCCAGCAGTGAAACAGGGTGGATCAACTATGGCTACACCTTC; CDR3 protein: CASSETGWINYGYTF
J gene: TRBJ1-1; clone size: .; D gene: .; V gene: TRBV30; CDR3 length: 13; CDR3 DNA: TGTGCCTGGAGTCCAGGGGTGGAGACTGAAGCTTTCTTT; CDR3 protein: CAWSPGVETEAFF